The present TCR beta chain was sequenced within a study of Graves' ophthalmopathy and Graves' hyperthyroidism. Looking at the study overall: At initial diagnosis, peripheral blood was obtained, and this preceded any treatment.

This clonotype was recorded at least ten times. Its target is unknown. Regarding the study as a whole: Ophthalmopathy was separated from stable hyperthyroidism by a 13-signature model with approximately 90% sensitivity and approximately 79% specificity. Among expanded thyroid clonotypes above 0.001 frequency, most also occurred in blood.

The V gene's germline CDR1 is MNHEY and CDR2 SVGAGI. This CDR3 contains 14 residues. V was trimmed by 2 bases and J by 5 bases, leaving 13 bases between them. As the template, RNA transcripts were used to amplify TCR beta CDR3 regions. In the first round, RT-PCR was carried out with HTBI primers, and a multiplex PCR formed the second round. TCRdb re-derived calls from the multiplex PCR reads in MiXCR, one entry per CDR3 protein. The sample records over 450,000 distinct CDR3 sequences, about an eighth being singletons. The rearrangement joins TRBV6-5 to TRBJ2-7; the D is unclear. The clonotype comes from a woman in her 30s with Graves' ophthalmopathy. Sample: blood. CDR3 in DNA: TGTGCCAGCAGTTACCCCTTCGAGGAGCACGAGCAGTACTTC. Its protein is CASSYPFEEHEQYF.